Each of the 3 T cell receptor beta chains below was sequenced from the same sample in a study of blood T cell repertoires in COVID-19. The protocol was immunoSEQ multiplex PCR, while the TCRdb copy is restricted to in-frame clones and leaves out a portion. This table holds 250,000 to 300,000 clones, just under 90% found once. Specimen: PBMCs or T cells enriched from blood (not recorded which). The receptor set was obtained from a woman in her 50s who had been exposed to COVID-19.

CDR3 sequence reads: CASSQVLGQVRSYEQYF. CDR3 DNA: TGCGCCAGCAGCCAAGTTTTAGGACAGGTCAGGTCCTACGAGCAGTACTTC. The V and J genes are TRBV4-1 and TRBJ2-7, with 7 positions matching TRBD1. V gave up 1 base and J gave up 1 base; unmatched junction bases: 10. Germline CDR1 and CDR2: MGHRA and YSYEKL. The length of the CDR3 is 17 residues.

This sequence joins TRBV14 and TRBJ1-2; D not certain. Germline values: CDR1 SGHDN, CDR2 FVKESK. With 3 bases removed from V and 8 bases from J, the gap between germline ends came to 13 bases. The CDR3 runs 13 residues. CDR3 sequence (DNA): TGTGCCAGCAGCCAGGCCAGGCTTTGGGGCTACACCTTC. Protein product: CASSQARLWGYTF.

The chain couples TRBV18 to TRBJ1-2; weak D call: TRBD1 (6 bases). Germline V lookup: CDR1 KGHSH, CDR2 LQKENI. Trimming shortened V by 3 bases and J by 1 base, and 9 bases separated the two germline ends. CDR3 size: 14 residues. CDR3: CASSPGQINYGYTF. The CDR3 DNA is TGTGCCAGCTCACCCGGACAGATTAACTATGGCTACACCTTC. Looking up the rest from reference TRBV18 and TRBJ1-2 gives the full variable domain: NAGVMQNPRHLVRRRGQEARLRCSPMKGHSHVYWYRQLPEEGLKFMVYLQKENIIDESGMPKERFSAEFPKEGPSILRIQQVVRGDSAAYFCASSPGQINYGYTFGSGTRLTVV.